Below are 10 T cell receptor beta chains sequenced from a single sample in a study of blood T cell repertoires in COVID-19 (dated by TCRdb to about 2020). The library was obtained by the immunoSEQ multiplex PCR assay. This immuneACCESS table, as held by TCRdb, lists in-frame sequences with V and J called but not all clones. Of the missing ones, under half trace to an unresolved V gene in checked studies; the others have no known cause. Recorded for this sample are nearly 250,000 clones; approximately 89% of them occurred a single time. The top ten hold around 1.7% of the sample. The material sequenced was peripheral blood. Source of these receptors: a woman aged 60-75 years who had recovered from COVID-19.

The chain is built from TRBV4-1 and TRBJ1-6; D call uncertain. The V gene's germline CDR1 is MGHRA and CDR2 YSYEKL. The CDR3 runs to 16 residues. With 0 bases removed from V and 4 bases from J, the gap between germline ends came to 10 bases. The CDR3 coding sequence is TGCGCCAGCAGCCAAGAATCTGGGCAGTATAATTCACCCCTCCACTTT. This translates into CASSQESGQYNSPLHF.

J is TRBJ1-3 and V is TRBV4-3; D gene unclear. Trimming removed 0 bases at V and 2 bases at J, with 11 bases between. CDR1 and CDR2 from the germline V gene are LGHNA and YSLEER. The CDR3 sequence is 16 residues long. CDR3 residues: CASSQDPGAAGNTIYF. As DNA, the CDR3 is TGCGCCAGCAGCCAAGATCCCGGAGCAGCTGGAAACACCATATATTTT.

The count of this clone is one. V is TRBV11-1 and J is TRBJ2-2; possible D gene TRBD2, 5 bases. CDR1 is SGHAT, CDR2 FQDESV, per germline (reference sequence). The CDR3 loop spans 14 amino acids. Trimming left V 5 bases short and J 7 bases short, with 14 bases between. The CDR3 protein is CASSPSGPLGELFF. CDR3 DNA: TGTGCCAGCAGCCCAAGCGGACCGCTCGGGGAGCTGTTTTTT.

The J gene is TRBJ2-3, the V gene TRBV4-1; 15 nucleotides agree with TRBD2. Germline V gives CDR1 MGHRA, CDR2 YSYEKL. The V segment lost 3 bases and the J segment 5 bases; nucleotides outside the gene matches: 0. The CDR3 extends over 15 amino acids. CDR3 loop: CASSQGLAGGDTQYF. CDR3 sequence (DNA): TGCGCCAGCAGCCAGGGACTAGCGGGAGGAGATACGCAGTATTTT.

The CDR3: CASSLVPGHGTEAFF. The CDR3 coding sequence is TGTGCCAGCAGCTTGGTACCAGGGCATGGCACTGAAGCTTTCTTT. The chain has TRBV5-5 and TRBJ1-1, with a weak D call TRBD1 (5 bases). From germline, CDR1 is SGHKS and CDR2 YYEKEE (reference sequence). This CDR3 comprises 15 residues. Deletions cut 0 bases from V and 4 bases from J, with 13 bases between.

This sequence joins TRBV7-2 and TRBJ2-7, with 9 bases identical to TRBD2. The V gene end was trimmed by 1 base and the J gene end by 2 bases; junction bases not matched to a gene: 3. The CDR3 consists of 15 residues. Per the germline V gene, CDR1 is SGHTA and CDR2 is FQGNSA. The CDR3 region has the DNA TGTGCCAGCAGCTTAGACCGCGGGGGGGCCTACGAGCAGTACTTC. Its protein product is CASSLDRGGAYEQYF.

The chain recombines TRBV29-1 with TRBJ2-7; D not resolved. The CDR3 runs to 13 residues. V was cut by 4 bases and J by 0 bases, with 10 bases left in between. The germline V gene has CDR1 SQVTM and CDR2 ANQGSEA. This chain's CDR3 is CSVGGEVSYEQYF. In DNA form, the CDR3 reads TGCAGCGTTGGAGGAGAGGTCTCCTACGAGCAGTACTTC.

The CDR3 region has the DNA TGTGCCAGCAGCGGGGAGGGGACAGGGATCAATGAGCAGTTCTTC. Its protein product is CASSGEGTGINEQFF. The gene calls are TRBV5-5 and TRBJ2-1; 9 positions match TRBD1. Germline V gene sequence: CDR1 SGHKS, CDR2 YYEKEE (reference sequence). V trimming: 4 bases; J trimming: 6 bases; junction bases outside the gene matches: 8. The CDR3 has 15 residues.

The chain combines TRBV28 with TRBJ2-7; D may be TRBD1 (5 bases). The CDR3 runs 14 residues. Germline V gene lookup returns CDR1 MDHEN and CDR2 SYDVKM. V was cut by 7 bases and J by 7 bases, with 20 bases left in between. Here the CDR3 reads CASKVIGVRYEQYF. In DNA form, the CDR3 reads TGTGCCAGCAAAGTTATAGGGGTCCGCTATGAGCAGTACTTC.

This chain links TRBV7-8 with TRBJ2-5, with a tentative D call TRBD2 (7 bases). Trimming removed 1 base from V and 5 bases from J, with 17 bases in between. Germline V gene data show CDR1 as SGHVS and CDR2 as FQNEAQ. The CDR3 runs to 16 residues. CDR3 region: CASSLGARGGGETQYF. DNA of the CDR3: TGTGCCAGCAGCTTAGGAGCGCGGGGAGGGGGGGAGACCCAGTACTTC.